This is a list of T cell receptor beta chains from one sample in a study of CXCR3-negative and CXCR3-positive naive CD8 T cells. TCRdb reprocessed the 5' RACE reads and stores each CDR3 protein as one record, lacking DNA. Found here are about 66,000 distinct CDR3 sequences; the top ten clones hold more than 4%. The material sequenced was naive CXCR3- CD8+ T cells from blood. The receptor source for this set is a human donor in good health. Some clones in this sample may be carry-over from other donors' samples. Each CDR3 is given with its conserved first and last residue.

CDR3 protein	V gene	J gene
CASSLPLGGGKNEQFF	TRBV4-1	TRBJ2-1
CASSNRDRSDTQYF	TRBV7-2	TRBJ2-3
CASSLGRDGTGELFF	TRBV4-2	TRBJ2-2
CATNPPQGTTSSYNEQFF	TRBV6-6	TRBJ2-1
CASTEPRDSYNSPLHF	TRBV6-2/TRBV6-3	TRBJ1-6
CASSAQPGGLDGYTF	TRBV14	TRBJ1-2
CASSLVWSSYEQYF	TRBV27	TRBJ2-7
CSARDPRTSGLLNNEQFF	TRBV20-1	TRBJ2-1
CASSLPTLNTEAFF	TRBV11-2	TRBJ1-1
CSVEDRRQGYEQYF	TRBV29-1	TRBJ2-7
CASSDTSYNEQFF	TRBV6-5	TRBJ2-1
CASRGILVAEAFF	TRBV11-3	TRBJ1-1
CASKSSPSSYNEQFF	TRBV7-3	TRBJ2-1
CASSQDGLSYNSPLHF	TRBV4-3	TRBJ1-6
CASSPGQGQKTQYF	TRBV18	TRBJ2-5
CASSEGGSGELFF	TRBV5-1	TRBJ2-2
CASSESNWGRGYSGANVLTF	TRBV25-1	TRBJ2-6
CASSYGTRYNEQFF	TRBV6-2/TRBV6-3	TRBJ2-1
CASTQLAPYEQYF	TRBV28	TRBJ2-7
CASSWKGDSSYEQYF	TRBV6-6	TRBJ2-7
CASSQDRGRGRPQHF	TRBV4-3	TRBJ1-5
CASSHENTGELFF	TRBV14	TRBJ2-2
CASSLGLAGSEQYF	TRBV7-3	TRBJ2-7
CASSQEMTGALSYEQYF	TRBV14	TRBJ2-7
CASSSFPGVSNEKLFF	TRBV7-6	TRBJ1-4
CASSEDFYNEQFF	TRBV5-4	TRBJ2-1
CSVEAQDRKRYF	TRBV29-1	TRBJ2-7
CASSYLGLAGGGQETQYF	TRBV28	TRBJ2-5
CASSPSFFPDEQYF	TRBV19	TRBJ2-7
CASSQGAYTEAFF	TRBV2	TRBJ1-1
CASRGLSYEQYF	TRBV14	TRBJ2-7
CASPPTDPDRYFSYNEQFF	TRBV6-6	TRBJ2-1
CASTLLGDGGSPLHF	TRBV6-5	TRBJ1-6
CATSIGQRTEQYF	TRBV24-1	TRBJ2-7
CGSSGTPSDGYTF	TRBV5-1	TRBJ1-2
CACMTGGPETGELFF	TRBV19	TRBJ2-2
CASSLAPGSSYEQYF	TRBV12-3/TRBV12-4	TRBJ2-7
CSVVTGTGIDTQYF	TRBV29-1	TRBJ2-3
CASSFNFGELFF	TRBV28	TRBJ2-2
CASTNEGDRGVVGQFF	TRBV7-2	TRBJ2-1
CATSRVNFNNEQYF	TRBV15	TRBJ2-7
CASSLSGRGATNEKLFF	TRBV5-1	TRBJ1-4
CASIPTWGYTDTQYF	TRBV19	TRBJ2-3
CASSQEGNTIYF	TRBV5-1	TRBJ1-3
CASSLANRAEAFF	TRBV7-9	TRBJ1-1